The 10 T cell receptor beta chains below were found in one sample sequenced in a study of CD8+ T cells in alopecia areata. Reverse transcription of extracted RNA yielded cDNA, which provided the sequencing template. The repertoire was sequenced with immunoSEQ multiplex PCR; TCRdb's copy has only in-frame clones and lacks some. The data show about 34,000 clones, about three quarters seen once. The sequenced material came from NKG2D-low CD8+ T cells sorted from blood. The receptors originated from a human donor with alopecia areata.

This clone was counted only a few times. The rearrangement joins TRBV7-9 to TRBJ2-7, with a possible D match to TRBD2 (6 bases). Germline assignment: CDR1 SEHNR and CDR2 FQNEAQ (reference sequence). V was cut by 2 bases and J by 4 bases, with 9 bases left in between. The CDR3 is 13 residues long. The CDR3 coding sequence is TGTGCCAGCAGCTTAAGCGGGTCTTACGAGCAGTACTTC. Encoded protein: CASSLSGSYEQYF.

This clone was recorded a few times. The DNA for the CDR3 is TGTGCCAGCTCACCACCCGGTGAAAAACTGTTTTTT. Translating it yields CASSPPGEKLFF. The V gene is TRBV18, the J gene TRBJ1-4; D unresolved. This CDR3 is 12 amino acids long. Between the trimmed V and J ends, which lost 0 bases and 7 bases, there was a span of 3 bases. Looked up from germline, CDR1 is KGHSH and CDR2 is LQKENI.

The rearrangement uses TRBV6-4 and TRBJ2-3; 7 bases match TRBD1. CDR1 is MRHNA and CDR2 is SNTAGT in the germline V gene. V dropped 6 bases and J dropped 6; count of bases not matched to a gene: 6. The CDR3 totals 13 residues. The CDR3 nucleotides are TGTGCCAGCAGCCGGGACAGCCGTGATACGCAGTATTTT. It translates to CASSRDSRDTQYF.

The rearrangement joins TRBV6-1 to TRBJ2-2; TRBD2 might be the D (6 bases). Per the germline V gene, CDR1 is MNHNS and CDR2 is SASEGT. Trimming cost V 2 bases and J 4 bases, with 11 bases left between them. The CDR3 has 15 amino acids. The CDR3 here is CASSEIGSLTGELFF. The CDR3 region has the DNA TGTGCCAGCAGTGAAATCGGGAGTCTCACCGGGGAGCTGTTTTTT.

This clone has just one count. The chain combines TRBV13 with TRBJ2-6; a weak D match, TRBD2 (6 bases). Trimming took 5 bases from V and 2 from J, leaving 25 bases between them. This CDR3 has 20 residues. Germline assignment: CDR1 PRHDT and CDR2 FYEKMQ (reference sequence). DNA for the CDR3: TGTGCCAGCAGCCAAAGACTAGTCCTCCTTAGTGGTCCTGGGGCCAACGTCCTGACTTTC. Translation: CASSQRLVLLSGPGANVLTF.

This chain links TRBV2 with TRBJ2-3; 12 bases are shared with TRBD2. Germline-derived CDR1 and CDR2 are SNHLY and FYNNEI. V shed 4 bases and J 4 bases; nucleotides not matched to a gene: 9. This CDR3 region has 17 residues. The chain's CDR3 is CASSVIASGRAPDTQYF. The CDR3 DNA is TGTGCCAGCAGTGTTATTGCTAGCGGGAGGGCCCCAGATACGCAGTATTTT.

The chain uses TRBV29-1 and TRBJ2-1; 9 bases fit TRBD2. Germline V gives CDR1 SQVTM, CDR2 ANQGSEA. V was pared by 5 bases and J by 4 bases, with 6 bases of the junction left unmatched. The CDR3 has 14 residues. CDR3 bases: TGCAGCGTTCCTGAGCGGGGGGATTACAATGAGCAGTTCTTC. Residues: CSVPERGDYNEQFF.

The CDR3 region has the DNA TGCAGCGTTGAAGACAGGACCTACGAGCAGTACTTC. Its protein product is CSVEDRTYEQYF. The chain has TRBV29-1 and TRBJ2-7; D is unclear. The CDR3 spans 12 residues. Trimming removed 0 bases at V and 2 bases at J, with 5 bases between. Looked up from germline, CDR1 is SQVTM and CDR2 is ANQGSEA.

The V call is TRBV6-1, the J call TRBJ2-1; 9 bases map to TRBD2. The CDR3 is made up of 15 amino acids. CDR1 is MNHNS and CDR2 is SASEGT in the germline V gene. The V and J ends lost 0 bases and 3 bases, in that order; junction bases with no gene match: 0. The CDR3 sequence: CASSEASGSYNEQFF. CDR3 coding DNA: TGTGCCAGCAGTGAAGCTAGCGGGAGCTACAATGAGCAGTTCTTC.

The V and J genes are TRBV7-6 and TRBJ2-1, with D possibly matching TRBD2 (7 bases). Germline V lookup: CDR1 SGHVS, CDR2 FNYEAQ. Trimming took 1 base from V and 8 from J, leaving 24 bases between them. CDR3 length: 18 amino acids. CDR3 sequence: CASSLVVPLGGGADEQFF. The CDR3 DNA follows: TGTGCCAGCAGCTTAGTGGTCCCGCTGGGCGGGGGCGCGGATGAGCAGTTCTTC.